This T cell receptor (beta chain) was sequenced in a study of cytomegalovirus exposure and HLA in healthy donors. Study as a whole: Around 77 million unique TCRs from HLA-typed donors made up an early data release. Out of about 410 genotyped donors, less than 90% belonged to the Caucasian-associated ancestry cluster. Study-level points and caveats: TCR association rates varied by HLA locus in a later analysis, with DRB1 highest and HLA-C lowest.

Amplification used 60 Vbeta primers and 13 Jbeta primers. In the authors' workflow: Unique TCR beta chains numbered about 79 million in a later analysis, with about 9.9 million shared. Clones were read by immunoSEQ multiplex PCR, and TCRdb kept only the in-frame ones, dropping some. V and J calls and clone size are copied from that table; D and trimming were computed from the DNA. Of roughly 78,000 clones listed, roughly 60% are singletons. A note on this clone: Its antigen is undetermined.

The CDR3 is 17 amino acids. V was pared by 3 bases and J by 6 bases, with 13 bases of the junction left unmatched. Germline CDR1 is SEHNR and CDR2 is FQNEAQ (reference sequence). The receptor's source is a man in his thirties or forties in good health and CMV-seropositive. Specimen: PBMCs. The V and J genes are TRBV7-9 and TRBJ2-3; TRBD2 matches at 9 bases. DNA of the CDR3: TGTGCCAGCAGCTTTGCCGCGACTAGCGGAGAGGGCGATACGCAGTATTTT. Amino acid sequence: CASSFAATSGEGDTQYF. Full variable domain (missing parts from reference TRBV7-9 and TRBJ2-3): DTGVSQNPRHKITKRGQNVTFRCDPISEHNRLYWYRQTLGQGPEFLTYFQNEAQLEKSRLLSDRFSAERPKGSFSTLEIQRTEQGDSAMYLCASSFAATSGEGDTQYFGPGTRLTVL.